What follows describes a single T cell receptor beta chain. Per germline, CDR1 GTSNPN and CDR2 SVGIG (reference sequence). The CDR3 contains 13 residues. Trimming removed 5 bases from V and 2 bases from J; junction bases left unmatched: 5. The sample comes from a study of blood T cell repertoires in COVID-19. Study at large: From T cells, B-cell-depleted T cells, or PBMCs came the material, which was cDNA or gDNA.

Original handling: For nucleated cells, counts were estimated from reference gene primer amplification. The table came from immunoSEQ multiplex PCR; TCRdb's copy has only in-frame clones and leaves some out. V and J calls and clone size follow that table, whereas D and trimming were derived from the DNA. Here the sample spans over 250,000 clones, roughly four fifths being singletons. The V gene is TRBV30, the J gene TRBJ2-7, with TRBD1 matching 8 bases. The sample was peripheral blood. The TCR comes from a woman in her 50s who had recovered from COVID-19. The CDR3 DNA is TGTGCCTGGGTACGGGACAGGCCCTACGAGCAGTACTTC. This codes for CAWVRDRPYEQYF.